This entry features one TCR beta chain sequence. Original processing methods: Amplification with reference gene primers provided the estimates of nucleated cell counts. TCRdb's table, derived via immunoSEQ multiplex PCR, lists solely in-frame clones and lacks some. The D gene and trimming were derived from the DNA, and the V and J assignments and clone size from that table. Of about 490,000 clones in the sample, over 75% were seen once. The data were taken from a study of blood T cell repertoires in COVID-19. Study-level information: Samples of COVID-19 (acute and convalescent) were obtained from the United States, Italy and Spain. Sources were T cells, B-cell-depleted T cells, or PBMCs; the material itself was cDNA or gDNA.

The V and J ends lost 2 bases and 6 bases, in that order; junction bases with no gene match: 6. Germline CDR1 KGHSH, CDR2 LQKENI. The CDR3 loop spans 16 amino acids. The clonotype comes from a human donor in a cohort sampled during active COVID-19. The chain joins TRBV18 to TRBJ2-1, with 11 bases aligning to TRBD1. Specimen: peripheral blood. The CDR3 spells CASSPTGTGGTNEQFF. DNA for the CDR3: TGTGCCAGCTCACCAACCGGGACAGGGGGGACCAATGAGCAGTTCTTC. The variable domain in full, with the rest retrieved from reference TRBV18 and TRBJ2-1, is NAGVMQNPRHLVRRRGQEARLRCSPMKGHSHVYWYRQLPEEGLKFMVYLQKENIIDESGMPKERFSAEFPKEGPSILRIQQVVRGDSAAYFCASSPTGTGGTNEQFFGPGTRLTVL.